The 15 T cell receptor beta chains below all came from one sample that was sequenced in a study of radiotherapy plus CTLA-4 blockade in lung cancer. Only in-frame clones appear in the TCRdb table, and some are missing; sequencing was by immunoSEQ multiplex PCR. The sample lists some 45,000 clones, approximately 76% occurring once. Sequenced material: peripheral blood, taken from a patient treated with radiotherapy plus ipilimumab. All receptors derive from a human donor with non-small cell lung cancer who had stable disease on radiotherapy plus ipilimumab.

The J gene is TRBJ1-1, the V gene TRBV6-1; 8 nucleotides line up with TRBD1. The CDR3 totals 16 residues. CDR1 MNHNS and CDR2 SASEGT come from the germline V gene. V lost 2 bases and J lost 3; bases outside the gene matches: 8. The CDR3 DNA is TGTGCCAGCAGTGAACGGGGGGACAGGTATGACACTGAAGCTTTCTTT. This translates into CASSERGDRYDTEAFF.

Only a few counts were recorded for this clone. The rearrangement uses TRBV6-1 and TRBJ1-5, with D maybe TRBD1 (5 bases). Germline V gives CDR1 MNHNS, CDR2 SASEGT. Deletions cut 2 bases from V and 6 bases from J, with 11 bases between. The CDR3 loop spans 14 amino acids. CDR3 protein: CASSESRGSQPQHF. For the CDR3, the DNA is TGTGCCAGCAGTGAATCCCGGGGGAGTCAGCCCCAGCATTTT.

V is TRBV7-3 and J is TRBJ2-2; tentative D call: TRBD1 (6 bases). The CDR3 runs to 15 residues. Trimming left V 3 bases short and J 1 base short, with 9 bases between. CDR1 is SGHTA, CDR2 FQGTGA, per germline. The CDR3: CASSFIQGNTGELFF. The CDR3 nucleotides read TGTGCCAGCAGCTTCATACAGGGGAACACCGGGGAGCTGTTTTTT.

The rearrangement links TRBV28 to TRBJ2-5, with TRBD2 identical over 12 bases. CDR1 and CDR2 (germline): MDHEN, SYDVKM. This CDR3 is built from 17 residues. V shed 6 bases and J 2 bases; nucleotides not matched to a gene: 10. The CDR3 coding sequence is TGTGCCAGCAGATCCTTAGGACTAGCGGGACTTCAAGAGACCCAGTACTTC. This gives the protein CASRSLGLAGLQETQYF.

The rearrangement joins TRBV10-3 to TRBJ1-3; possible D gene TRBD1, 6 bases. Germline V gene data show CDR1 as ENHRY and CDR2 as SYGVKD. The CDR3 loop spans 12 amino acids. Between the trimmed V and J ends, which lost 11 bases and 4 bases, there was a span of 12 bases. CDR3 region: CAAQGAGNTIYF. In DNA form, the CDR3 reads TGTGCCGCACAGGGTGCAGGAAACACCATATATTTT.

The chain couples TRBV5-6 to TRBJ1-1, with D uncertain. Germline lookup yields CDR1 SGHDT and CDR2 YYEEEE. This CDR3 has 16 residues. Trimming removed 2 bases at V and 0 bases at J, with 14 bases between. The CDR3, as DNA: TGTGCCAGCAGCTTTCTATGGCGCAGAATGAACACTGAAGCTTTCTTT. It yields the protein CASSFLWRRMNTEAFF.

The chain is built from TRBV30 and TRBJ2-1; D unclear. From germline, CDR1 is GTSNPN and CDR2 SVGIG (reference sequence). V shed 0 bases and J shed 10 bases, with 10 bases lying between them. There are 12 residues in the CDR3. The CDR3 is CAWSVGNREQFF. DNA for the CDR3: TGTGCCTGGAGTGTTGGTAATAGGGAGCAGTTCTTC.

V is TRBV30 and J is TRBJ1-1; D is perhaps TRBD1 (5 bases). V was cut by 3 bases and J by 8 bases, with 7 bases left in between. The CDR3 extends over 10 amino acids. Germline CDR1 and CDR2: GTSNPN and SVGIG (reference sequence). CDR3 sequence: CAWSRQEAFF. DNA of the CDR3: TGTGCCTGGAGCCGACAGGAAGCTTTCTTT.

The CDR3 DNA follows: TGTGCCAGCAGTCTCCGAGGTATCAGAAACACTGAAGCTTTCTTT. Its translation is CASSLRGIRNTEAFF. J is TRBJ1-1 and V is TRBV27; D remains ambiguous. CDR1 is MNHEY, CDR2 SMNVEV, per germline (reference sequence). V was shortened by 5 bases and J by 2 bases, with 15 bases between the two germline ends. The CDR3 totals 15 residues.

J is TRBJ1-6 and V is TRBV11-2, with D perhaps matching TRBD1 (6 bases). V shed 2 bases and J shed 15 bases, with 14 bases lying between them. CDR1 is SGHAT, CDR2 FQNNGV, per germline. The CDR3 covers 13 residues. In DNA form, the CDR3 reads TGTGCCAGCAGCTTAACTCAGGGGCAGCTCCTCCACTTT. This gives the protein CASSLTQGQLLHF.

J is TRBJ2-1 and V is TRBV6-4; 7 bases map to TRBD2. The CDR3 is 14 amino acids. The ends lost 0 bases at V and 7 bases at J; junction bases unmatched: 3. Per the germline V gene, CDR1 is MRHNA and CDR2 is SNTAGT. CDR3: CASSDSRGGNEQFF. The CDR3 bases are TGTGCCAGCAGTGACTCACGCGGGGGTAATGAGCAGTTCTTC.

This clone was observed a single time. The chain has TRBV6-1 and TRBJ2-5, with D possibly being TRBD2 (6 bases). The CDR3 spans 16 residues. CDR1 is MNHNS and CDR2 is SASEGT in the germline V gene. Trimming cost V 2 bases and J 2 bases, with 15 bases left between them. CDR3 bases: TGTGCCAGCAGTGAAAGGAGGGAGGCCAGACAAGAGACCCAGTACTTC. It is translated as CASSERREARQETQYF.

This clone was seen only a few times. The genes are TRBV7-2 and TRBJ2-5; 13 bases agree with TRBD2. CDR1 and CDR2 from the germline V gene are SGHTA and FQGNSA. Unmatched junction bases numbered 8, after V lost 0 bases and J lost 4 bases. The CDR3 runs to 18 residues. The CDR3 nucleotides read TGTGCCAGCAGCTTAGCACTAGCGGGGGGGCCTGATCGAGAGACCCAGTACTTC. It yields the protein CASSLALAGGPDRETQYF.

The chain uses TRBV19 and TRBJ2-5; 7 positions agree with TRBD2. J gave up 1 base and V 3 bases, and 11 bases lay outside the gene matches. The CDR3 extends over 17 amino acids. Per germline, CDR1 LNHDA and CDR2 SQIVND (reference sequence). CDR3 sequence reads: CASSMGFGGGFQETQYF. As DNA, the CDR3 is TGTGCCAGTAGTATGGGTTTCGGCGGGGGATTCCAAGAGACCCAGTACTTC.

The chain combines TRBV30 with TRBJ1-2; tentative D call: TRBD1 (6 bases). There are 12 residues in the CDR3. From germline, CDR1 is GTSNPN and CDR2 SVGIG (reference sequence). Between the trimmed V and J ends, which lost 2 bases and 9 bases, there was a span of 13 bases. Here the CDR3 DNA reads TGTGCCTGGAGTAAGGCAGGGGTTCGCTACACCTTC. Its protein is CAWSKAGVRYTF.